This T cell receptor beta chain was captured in a study of Graves' ophthalmopathy and Graves' hyperthyroidism. Scientists amplified the TCR beta CDR3 regions from RNA transcripts. HTBI-primed first-round RT-PCR preceded second-round multiplex PCR. In TCRdb, the multiplex PCR reads were re-called with MiXCR into one record per CDR3 protein. The profile shows roughly 600,000 distinct CDR3 sequences, roughly 39% of them singletons. About this clonotype: Since a much larger clone is just one base distant, this may be a read error.

Germline V gene data show CDR1 as KGHDR and CDR2 as SFDVKD. Trimming stripped 3 bases from V and 9 bases from J, with 16 bases between. The CDR3 has 14 residues. Source material: peripheral blood or thyroid tissue (not recorded which). The chain carries TRBV24-1 and TRBJ1-2; TRBD1 is a possible D gene (5 bases). This receptor was obtained from an adult man with Graves' hyperthyroidism. As DNA, the CDR3 is TGTGCCACCAGTGATATAGCAGGGATTCAAAGCTACACCTTC. This encodes CATSDIAGIQSYTF.